Shown below are 9 T cell receptor beta chains from a single sample sequenced in a study of blood T cell repertoires in COVID-19. Measured with immunoSEQ multiplex PCR; TCRdb has only the in-frame clones, and not every one. The sample holds about 220,000 clones, over 75% seen once. Material for sequencing was PBMCs or T cells enriched from blood (not recorded which). The source of these receptors is a woman between 18 and 30 years old in a cohort exposed to, infected with or recovered from COVID-19 (not recorded which).

The chain links TRBV7-3 to TRBJ1-2; TRBD1 matches 9 bases. Germline trimming cut 0 bases from V and 6 bases from J; bases unmatched to any gene: 8. The V gene's germline CDR1 is SGHTA and CDR2 FQGTGA. There are 16 residues in the CDR3. The CDR3 sequence: CASSLTTGGGLDGYTF. CDR3 sequence (DNA): TGTGCCAGCAGCTTAACAACAGGGGGCGGATTGGATGGCTACACCTTC.

The sample holds one count of this clone. The rearrangement uses TRBV19 and TRBJ2-6; D not resolved. V was shortened by 2 bases and J by 3 bases, with 8 bases between the two germline ends. The CDR3 spans 15 residues. Germline V lookup: CDR1 LNHDA, CDR2 SQIVND (reference sequence). CDR3 loop: CASSIWPIGANVLTF. Here the CDR3 DNA reads TGTGCCAGTAGTATATGGCCCATTGGGGCCAACGTCCTGACTTTC.

This chain connects TRBV2 to TRBJ2-3; possibly TRBD2 for D (6 bases). Germline-derived CDR1 and CDR2 are SNHLY and FYNNEI. Trimming shortened V by 7 bases and J by 0 bases, and 14 bases separated the two germline ends. This CDR3 has 15 residues. DNA for the CDR3: TGTGCCAGCATCGCGCGGGGTACTAGCACAGATACGCAGTATTTT. This gives the protein CASIARGTSTDTQYF.

This rearrangement joins TRBV5-1 to TRBJ2-2; 9 bases match TRBD2. The CDR3 extends over 16 amino acids. The junction had 10 bases not matched to a gene; V was cut back by 5 bases and J by 5 bases. Germline-derived CDR1 and CDR2 are SGHRS and YFSETQ. Here the CDR3 DNA reads TGCGCCAGCAGTCTGTCGCTAGCGGGGTCTACCGGGGAGCTGTTTTTT. It codes for CASSLSLAGSTGELFF.

The chain links TRBV27 to TRBJ2-7, with 9 nucleotides matching TRBD2. Germline V gene lookup returns CDR1 MNHEY and CDR2 SMNVEV (reference sequence). V shed 6 bases, J shed 3 bases, and the junction held 3 bases outside the gene matches. The CDR3 has 13 amino acids. The CDR3 nucleotides read TGTGCCAGCAGGGGACTAGCCGACTACGAGCAGTACTTC. It is translated as CASRGLADYEQYF.

The chain is built from TRBV18 and TRBJ1-1; 12 bases agree with TRBD1. There are 13 residues in the CDR3. CDR1 is KGHSH and CDR2 is LQKENI in the germline V gene. Trimming took 6 bases from V and 8 from J; bases not matched to a gene: 4. CDR3 protein: CASSTGTGGEAFF. The CDR3 bases are TGTGCCAGCTCTACCGGGACAGGGGGCGAAGCTTTCTTT. Variable domain in full (rest from reference TRBV18 and TRBJ1-1): NAGVMQNPRHLVRRRGQEARLRCSPMKGHSHVYWYRQLPEEGLKFMVYLQKENIIDESGMPKERFSAEFPKEGPSILRIQQVVRGDSAAYFCASSTGTGGEAFFGQGTRLTVV.

The chain has TRBV3-1 (or the pseudogene TRBV3-2) and TRBJ1-1; 9 bases align to TRBD1. The CDR3 is 14 residues long. V was clipped by 7 bases and J by 2 bases; unmatched bases: 5. In germline, CDR1 is LGHDT, CDR2 YNNKEL (reference sequence). For the CDR3, the DNA is TGTGCCAGCAATAACAGGGGGCCAAACACTGAAGCTTTCTTT. Translated, it gives CASNNRGPNTEAFF.

The rearrangement links TRBV9 to TRBJ1-5; perhaps TRBD1 as D (5 bases). This CDR3 is built from 15 residues. The ends were cut back, 0 bases at V and 4 bases at J, with 11 bases in the middle. Germline V gives CDR1 SGDLS, CDR2 YYNGEE. The CDR3 sequence: CASSVGGGGNQPQHF. CDR3 bases: TGTGCCAGCAGCGTAGGGGGCGGGGGTAATCAGCCCCAGCATTTT.

In this sample, this clone turned up once. The rearrangement links TRBV4-1 to TRBJ1-5; no definite D call. In germline, CDR1 is MGHRA, CDR2 YSYEKL. Trimming shortened V by 4 bases and J by 5 bases, and 15 bases separated the two germline ends. CDR3 length: 15 residues. CDR3 in DNA: TGCGCCAGCAGCCCTCCCTGGAGATCCTATCAGCCCCAGCATTTT. This codes for CASSPPWRSYQPQHF.